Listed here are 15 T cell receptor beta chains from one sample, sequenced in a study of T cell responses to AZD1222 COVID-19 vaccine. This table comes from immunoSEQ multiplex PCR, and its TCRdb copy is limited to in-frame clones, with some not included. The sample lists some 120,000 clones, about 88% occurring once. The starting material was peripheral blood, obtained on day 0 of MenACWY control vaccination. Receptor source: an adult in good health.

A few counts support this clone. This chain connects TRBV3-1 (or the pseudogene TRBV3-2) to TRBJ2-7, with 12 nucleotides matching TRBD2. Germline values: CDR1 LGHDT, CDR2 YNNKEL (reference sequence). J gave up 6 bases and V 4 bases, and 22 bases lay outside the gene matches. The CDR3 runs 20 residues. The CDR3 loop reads CASSPRPGGYSSGRAAEQYF. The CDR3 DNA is TGTGCCAGCAGCCCCCGGCCCGGGGGATATTCTAGCGGGAGGGCCGCCGAGCAGTACTTC.

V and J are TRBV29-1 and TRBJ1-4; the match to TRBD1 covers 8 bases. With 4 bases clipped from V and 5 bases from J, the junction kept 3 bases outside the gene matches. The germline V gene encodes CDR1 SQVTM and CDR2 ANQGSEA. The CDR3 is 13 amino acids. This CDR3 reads CSVAGGGNEKLFF. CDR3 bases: TGCAGCGTTGCAGGGGGCGGGAATGAAAAACTGTTTTTT.

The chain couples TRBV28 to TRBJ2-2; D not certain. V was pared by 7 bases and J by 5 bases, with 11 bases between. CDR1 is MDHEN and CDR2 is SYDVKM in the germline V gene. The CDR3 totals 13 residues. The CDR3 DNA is TGTGCCAGCACTACTCCCGGGACCGGGGAGCTGTTTTTT. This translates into CASTTPGTGELFF.

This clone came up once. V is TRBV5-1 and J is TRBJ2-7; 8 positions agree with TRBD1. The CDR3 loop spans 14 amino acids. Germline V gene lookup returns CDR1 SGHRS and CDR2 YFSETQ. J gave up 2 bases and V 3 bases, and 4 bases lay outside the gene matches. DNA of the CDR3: TGCGCCAGCAGCTGGGGGGACAGGACCTACGAGCAGTACTTC. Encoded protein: CASSWGDRTYEQYF.

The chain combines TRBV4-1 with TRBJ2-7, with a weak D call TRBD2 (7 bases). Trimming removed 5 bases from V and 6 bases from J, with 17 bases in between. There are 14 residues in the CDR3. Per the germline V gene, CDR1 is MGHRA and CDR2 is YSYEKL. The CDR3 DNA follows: TGCGCCAGCAGCTCGGGGGGAAGGGGGTTCGAGCAGTACTTC. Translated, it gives CASSSGGRGFEQYF.

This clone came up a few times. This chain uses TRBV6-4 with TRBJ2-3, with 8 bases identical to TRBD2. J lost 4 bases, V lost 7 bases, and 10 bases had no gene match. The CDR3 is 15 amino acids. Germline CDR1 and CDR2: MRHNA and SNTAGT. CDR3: CASTAESGRSDTQYF. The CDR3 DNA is TGTGCCAGCACCGCCGAGAGCGGGAGATCAGATACGCAGTATTTT.

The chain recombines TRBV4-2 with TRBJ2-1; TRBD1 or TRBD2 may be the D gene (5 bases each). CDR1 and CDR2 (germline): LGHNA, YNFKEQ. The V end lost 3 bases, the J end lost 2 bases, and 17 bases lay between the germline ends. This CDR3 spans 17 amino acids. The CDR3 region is CASSHGSGTSAYNEQFF. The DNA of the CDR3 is TGTGCCAGCAGCCACGGATCCGGGACGTCCGCCTACAATGAGCAGTTCTTC.

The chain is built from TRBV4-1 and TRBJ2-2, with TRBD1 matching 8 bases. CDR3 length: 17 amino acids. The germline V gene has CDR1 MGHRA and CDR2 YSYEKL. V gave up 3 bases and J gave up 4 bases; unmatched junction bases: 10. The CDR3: CASSQRVDRGGTGELFF. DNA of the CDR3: TGCGCCAGCAGCCAGAGGGTCGACAGGGGCGGCACCGGGGAGCTGTTTTTT.

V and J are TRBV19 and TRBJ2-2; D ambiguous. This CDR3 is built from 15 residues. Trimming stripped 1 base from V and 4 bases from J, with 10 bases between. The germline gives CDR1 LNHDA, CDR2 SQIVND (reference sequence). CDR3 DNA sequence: TGTGCCAGTAGTATAGTTCCGGAAATCACCGGGGAGCTGTTTTTT. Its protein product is CASSIVPEITGELFF.

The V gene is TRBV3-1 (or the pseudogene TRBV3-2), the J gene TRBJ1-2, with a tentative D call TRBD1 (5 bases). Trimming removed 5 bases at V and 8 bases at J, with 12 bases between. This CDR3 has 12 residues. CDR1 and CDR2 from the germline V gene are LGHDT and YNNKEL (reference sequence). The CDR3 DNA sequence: TGTGCCAGCAGCTGGGGACCCCGGGGCTACACCTTC. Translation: CASSWGPRGYTF.

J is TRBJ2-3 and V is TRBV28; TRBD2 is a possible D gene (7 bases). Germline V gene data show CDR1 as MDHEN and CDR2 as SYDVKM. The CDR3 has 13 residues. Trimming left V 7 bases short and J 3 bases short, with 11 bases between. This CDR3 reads CASTEGGTDTQYF. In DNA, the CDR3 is TGTGCCAGCACCGAGGGGGGGACAGATACGCAGTATTTT.

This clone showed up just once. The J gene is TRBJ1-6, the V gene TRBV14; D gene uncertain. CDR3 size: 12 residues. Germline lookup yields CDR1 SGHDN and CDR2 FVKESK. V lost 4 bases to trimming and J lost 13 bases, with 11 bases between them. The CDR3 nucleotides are TGTGCCAGCAGCCGGACTGTGGGGCCCCTCCACTTT. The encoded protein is CASSRTVGPLHF.

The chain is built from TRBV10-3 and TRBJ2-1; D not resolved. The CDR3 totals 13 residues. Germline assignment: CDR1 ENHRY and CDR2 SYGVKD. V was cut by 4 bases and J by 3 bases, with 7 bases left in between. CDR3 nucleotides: TGTGCCATCAGTGGTTCCAACTACAATGAGCAGTTCTTC. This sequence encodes CAISGSNYNEQFF.

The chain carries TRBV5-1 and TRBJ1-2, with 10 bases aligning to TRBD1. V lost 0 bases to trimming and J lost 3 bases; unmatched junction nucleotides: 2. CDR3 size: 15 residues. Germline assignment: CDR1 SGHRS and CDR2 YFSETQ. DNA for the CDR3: TGCGCCAGCAGCTTGGGCGGACAGGGGGACTATGGCTACACCTTC. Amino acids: CASSLGGQGDYGYTF.

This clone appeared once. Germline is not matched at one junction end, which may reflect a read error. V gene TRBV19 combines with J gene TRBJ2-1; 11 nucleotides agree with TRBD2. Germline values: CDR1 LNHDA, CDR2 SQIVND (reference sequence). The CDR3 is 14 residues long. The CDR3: CASSSGRVYNEQFF. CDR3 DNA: TGTGCCAGCAGTAGCGGGAGGGTTTACAATGAGCAGTTCTTC. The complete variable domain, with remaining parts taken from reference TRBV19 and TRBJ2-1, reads DGGITQSPKYLFRKEGQNVTLSCEQNLNHDAMYWYRQDPGQGLRLIYYSQIVNDFQKGDIAEGYSVSREKKESFPLTVTSAQKNPTAFYLCASSSGRVYNEQFFGPGTRLTVL.